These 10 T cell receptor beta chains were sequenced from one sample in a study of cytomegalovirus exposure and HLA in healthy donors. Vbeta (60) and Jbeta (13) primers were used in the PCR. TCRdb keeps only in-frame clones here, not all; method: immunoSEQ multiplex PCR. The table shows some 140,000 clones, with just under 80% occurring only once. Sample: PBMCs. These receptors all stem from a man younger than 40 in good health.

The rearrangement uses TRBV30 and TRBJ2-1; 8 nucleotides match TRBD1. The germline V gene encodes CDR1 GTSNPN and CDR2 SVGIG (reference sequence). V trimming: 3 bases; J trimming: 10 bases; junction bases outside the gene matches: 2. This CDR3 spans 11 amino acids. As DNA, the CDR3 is TGTGCCTGGAGAGACAGGGGAGAGCAGTTCTTC. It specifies CAWRDRGEQFF.

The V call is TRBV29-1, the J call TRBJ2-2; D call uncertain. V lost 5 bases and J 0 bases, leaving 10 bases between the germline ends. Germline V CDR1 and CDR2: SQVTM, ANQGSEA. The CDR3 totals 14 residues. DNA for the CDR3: TGCAGCGTTCCCAGGTCCGCGAACACCGGGGAGCTGTTTTTT. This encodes CSVPRSANTGELFF.

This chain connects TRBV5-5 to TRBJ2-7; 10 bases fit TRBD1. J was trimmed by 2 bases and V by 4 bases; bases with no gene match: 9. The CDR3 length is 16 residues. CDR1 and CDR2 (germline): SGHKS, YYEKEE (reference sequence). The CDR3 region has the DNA TGTGCCAGCAGCCGAGGAGCCGGGACAGGGGCCTACGAGCAGTACTTC. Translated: CASSRGAGTGAYEQYF.

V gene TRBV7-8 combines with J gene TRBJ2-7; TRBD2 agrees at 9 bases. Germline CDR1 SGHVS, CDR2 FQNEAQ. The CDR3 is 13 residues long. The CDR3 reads CASSLEFSGSPSV. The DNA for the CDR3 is TGTGCCAGCAGCTTAGAATTTAGCGGGAGTCCGTCCGTC.

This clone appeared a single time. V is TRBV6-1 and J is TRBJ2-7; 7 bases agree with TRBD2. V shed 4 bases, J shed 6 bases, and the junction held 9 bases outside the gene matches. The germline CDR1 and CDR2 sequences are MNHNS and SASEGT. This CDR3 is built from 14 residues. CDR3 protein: CASSVRETPVEQYF. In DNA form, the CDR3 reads TGTGCCAGCAGTGTGCGGGAGACCCCGGTCGAGCAGTACTTC.

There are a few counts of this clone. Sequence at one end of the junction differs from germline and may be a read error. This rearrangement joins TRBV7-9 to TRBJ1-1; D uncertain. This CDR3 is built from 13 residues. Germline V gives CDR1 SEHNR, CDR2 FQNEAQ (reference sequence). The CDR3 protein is CSSVPNPPYEAFF. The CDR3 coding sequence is TGTTCCAGCGTTCCCAATCCCCCCTACGAAGCTTTCTTT.

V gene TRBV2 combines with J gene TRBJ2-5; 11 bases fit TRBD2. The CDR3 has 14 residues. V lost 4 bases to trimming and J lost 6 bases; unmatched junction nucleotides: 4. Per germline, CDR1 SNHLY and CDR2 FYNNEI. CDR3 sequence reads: CASSGTSGRKTQYF. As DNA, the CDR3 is TGTGCCAGCAGTGGAACTAGCGGGAGAAAGACCCAGTACTTC.

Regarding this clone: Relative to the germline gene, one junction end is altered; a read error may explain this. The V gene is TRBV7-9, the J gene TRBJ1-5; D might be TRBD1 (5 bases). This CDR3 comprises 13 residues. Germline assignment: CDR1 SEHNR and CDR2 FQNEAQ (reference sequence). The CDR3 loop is CSSSLEGYQPQHF. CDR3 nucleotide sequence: TGTTCCAGCAGCTTAGAGGGGTACCAGCCCCAGCATTTT.

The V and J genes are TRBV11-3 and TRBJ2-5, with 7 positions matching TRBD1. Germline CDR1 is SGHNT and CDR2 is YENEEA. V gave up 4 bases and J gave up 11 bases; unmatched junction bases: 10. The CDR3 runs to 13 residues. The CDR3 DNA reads TGTGCCAGCAGCTGGGAGACAGGGCTTGAGCAGTACTTC. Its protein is CASSWETGLEQYF.

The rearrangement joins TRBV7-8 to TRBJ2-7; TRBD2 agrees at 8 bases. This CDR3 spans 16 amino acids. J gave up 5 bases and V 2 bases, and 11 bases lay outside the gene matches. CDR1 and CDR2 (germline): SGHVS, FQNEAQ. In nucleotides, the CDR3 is TGTGCCAGCAGCTTAATTTACACCGGGAGGGAAGACGAGCAGTACTTC. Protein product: CASSLIYTGREDEQYF.